Sequencing of this T cell receptor beta chain was carried out in a study of neoadjuvant anti-PD-1 for oral cavity cancer. General study findings and limits: TCR analyses covered only a few patients per response group.

Between the trimmed V and J ends, which lost 5 bases and 7 bases, there was a span of 18 bases. Germline V gene lookup returns CDR1 LNHNV and CDR2 YYDKDF (reference sequence). The CDR3 totals 14 residues. On this clone itself: Its antigen is undetermined.

Blood libraries mostly used roughly 500 ng genomic DNA, six replicates each. Profiling relied on immunoSEQ multiplex PCR, and the TCRdb table lists in-frame clones only, not all of them. The sample consists of around 15,000 clones, around two thirds of them appearing once. The material sequenced was PBMCs, taken before nivolumab (anti-PD-1) treatment. The source is a person aged 35 to 85 with oral cavity squamous cell carcinoma. The rearrangement links TRBV15 to TRBJ2-7, with TRBD1 as a possible D gene (6 bases). DNA of the CDR3: TGTGCCACCAGCCGACAGGTGTCGACGGGTGAGCAGTACTTC. Its translation: CATSRQVSTGEQYF.